This T cell receptor beta chain appears in the sequencing data of a study of blood T cell repertoires in COVID-19. Turning to the study itself: The samples span acute and convalescent COVID-19 from the United States, Italy and Spain. The cDNA or gDNA used as material had been derived from T cells, B-cell-depleted T cells, or PBMCs.

Authors' processing steps: Reference gene primer amplification in the assay estimated nucleated cell counts. Profiled with immunoSEQ multiplex PCR; TCRdb holds only in-frame clones, not every one. That table gives V, J and clone size, and the DNA gave D and trimming. Of around 77,000 clones in the sample, under 95% were seen once. The CDR3 length is 13 residues. Germline CDR1 is MDHEN and CDR2 is SYDVKM. Trimming took 8 bases from V and 4 from J, leaving 12 bases between them. This rearrangement joins TRBV28 to TRBJ1-5; D may be TRBD1 (6 bases). The sequence was collected from a woman older than 75 with active or convalescent COVID-19. Sequenced input: peripheral blood. The DNA for the CDR3 is TGTGCCAGCCACAGGGTAACAAATCAGCCCCAGCATTTT. Translating it yields CASHRVTNQPQHF.